In this sample, the clone carrying this TCR beta chain turned up once. The CDR3 sequence is 16 residues long. The ends lost 2 bases at V and 2 bases at J; junction bases unmatched: 7. Germline loops: CDR1 MNHEY, CDR2 SVGAGI. Sequencing was limited to surgery cases with top T cell transcript signatures in brain tissue. At least one anti-epileptic drug was given before surgery. The data belong to a study of brain T cells in children with intractable seizures. The method was immunoSEQ multiplex PCR; TCRdb's version includes in-frame clones alone and lacks a portion of them. The data show around 70,000 clones, under 95% seen once.

The TCR originated in a boy younger than two with tuberous sclerosis and intractable seizures. The input for sequencing was peripheral blood, taken at surgery. This chain uses TRBV6-5 with TRBJ2-5, with 8 positions matching TRBD2. The CDR3 reads CASSYTSGGPQETQYF. The DNA for the CDR3 is TGTGCCAGCAGTTACACCAGCGGGGGCCCGCAAGAGACCCAGTACTTC.